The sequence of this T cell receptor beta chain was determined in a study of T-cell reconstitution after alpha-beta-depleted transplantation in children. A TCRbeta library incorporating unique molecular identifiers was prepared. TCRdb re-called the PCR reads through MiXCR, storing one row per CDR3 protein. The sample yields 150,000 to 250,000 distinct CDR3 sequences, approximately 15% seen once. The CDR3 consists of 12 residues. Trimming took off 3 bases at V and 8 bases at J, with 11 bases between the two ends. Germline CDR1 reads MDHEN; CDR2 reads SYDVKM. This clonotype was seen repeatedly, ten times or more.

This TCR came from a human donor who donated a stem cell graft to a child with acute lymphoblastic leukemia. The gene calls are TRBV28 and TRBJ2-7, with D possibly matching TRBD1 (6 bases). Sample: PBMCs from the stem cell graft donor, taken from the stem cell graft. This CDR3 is CASSFQGGQQYF. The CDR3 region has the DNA TGTGCCAGCAGTTTCCAAGGGGGACAGCAGTACTTC. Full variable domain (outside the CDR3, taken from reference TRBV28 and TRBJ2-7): DVKVTQSSRYLVKRTGEKVFLECVQDMDHENMFWYRQDPGLGLRLIYFSYDVKMKEKGDIPEGYSVSREKKERFSLILESASTNQTSMYLCASSFQGGQQYFGPGTRLTVT.